Listed below are T cell receptor beta chains from one sample, sequenced in a study of OX40 agonist ivuxolimab in advanced cancers. Profiled with immunoSEQ multiplex PCR; TCRdb holds only in-frame clones, not every one. The top ten clones hold 16% of a sample with just under 9,000 clones, 88% of them seen once. The source was CD4+ or CD8+ T cells sorted from blood, collected in a trial of the OX40 agonist ivuxolimab. The receptors were gathered from an adult with an advanced solid tumor such as melanoma, head and neck, liver or kidney cancer. Both conserved end residues are part of each CDR3. Fields, in order: V gene, J gene, CDR3 protein.

v_gene: TRBV30
j_gene: TRBJ2-7
CDR3aa: CAWSVGSGNYEQYF

v_gene: TRBV7-6
j_gene: TRBJ2-7
CDR3aa: CASSLAVGTAVYEQYF

v_gene: TRBV11-2
j_gene: TRBJ1-1
CDR3aa: CASSHQGRFNTEAFF

v_gene: TRBV6-1
j_gene: TRBJ1-4
CDR3aa: CASSEAFVLGRRNEKLFF

v_gene: TRBV13
j_gene: TRBJ2-5
CDR3aa: CASSPWSSGSKETQYF

v_gene: TRBV6-5
j_gene: TRBJ2-2
CDR3aa: CASSSFLGGRSGELFF

v_gene: TRBV7-2
j_gene: TRBJ1-1
CDR3aa: CASSLGFGMNTEAFF

v_gene: TRBV4-3
j_gene: TRBJ1-2
CDR3aa: CASSQAGFDYGYTF

v_gene: TRBV7-2
j_gene: TRBJ2-5
CDR3aa: CASSLGQGVSETQYF

v_gene: TRBV5-6
j_gene: TRBJ2-1
CDR3aa: CASSLVRFEQFF

v_gene: TRBV5-6
j_gene: NA
CDR3aa: CASSLGSSYEQYF

v_gene: TRBV4-3
j_gene: TRBJ1-4
CDR3aa: CASSQDRGTGGKLFF

v_gene: TRBV30
j_gene: TRBJ2-7
CDR3aa: CAWSVGYEQYF

v_gene: TRBV6-5
j_gene: TRBJ1-6
CDR3aa: CASSPTGGNNSPLHF

v_gene: TRBV28
j_gene: TRBJ2-3
CDR3aa: CASSPHSGRVPDTQYF

v_gene: TRBV28
j_gene: TRBJ1-4
CDR3aa: CASSLTTNEKLFF

v_gene: TRBV7-2
j_gene: TRBJ2-2
CDR3aa: CASSSPGSTGELFF

v_gene: TRBV9
j_gene: TRBJ1-5
CDR3aa: CASSVSGNDNQPQHF

v_gene: TRBV28
j_gene: TRBJ2-7
CDR3aa: CASSYPTGEEQYF

v_gene: TRBV2
j_gene: TRBJ1-6
CDR3aa: CASSEAAGTGHPPLHF

v_gene: TRBV5-1
j_gene: TRBJ1-1
CDR3aa: CASSFSSTEAFF

v_gene: TRBV28
j_gene: TRBJ2-4
CDR3aa: CASSLSFQGAQPEYF

v_gene: TRBV30
j_gene: TRBJ2-2
CDR3aa: CAWSVRGASGELFF

v_gene: TRBV7-3
j_gene: TRBJ2-5
CDR3aa: CASSFLADLQETQYF

v_gene: TRBV7-9
j_gene: TRBJ2-1
CDR3aa: CASSSLSGNEQFF

v_gene: TRBV27
j_gene: TRBJ1-3
CDR3aa: CASSWGIGNTIYF

v_gene: TRBV10-3
j_gene: TRBJ2-5
CDR3aa: CAIIYRGKETQYF

v_gene: TRBV5-6
j_gene: TRBJ2-2
CDR3aa: CASSIAWGELFF

v_gene: TRBV7-9
j_gene: TRBJ2-1
CDR3aa: CASSLLGREKQYEQFF

v_gene: TRBV7-9
j_gene: TRBJ2-1
CDR3aa: CASRSRGNEQFF

v_gene: TRBV21-1
j_gene: TRBJ2-7
CDR3aa: CASSKTGRKTYEQYF

v_gene: TRBV28
j_gene: TRBJ2-2
CDR3aa: CASSLYSQGFAGELFF

v_gene: TRBV27
j_gene: TRBJ2-3
CDR3aa: CAGRTSTDTQYF

v_gene: TRBV10-3
j_gene: TRBJ2-1
CDR3aa: CAISESTSGGYNEQFF

v_gene: TRBV15
j_gene: TRBJ1-6
CDR3aa: CAIARDRGRNSPLHF

v_gene: TRBV28
j_gene: TRBJ2-1
CDR3aa: CASNPPSGGYNEQFF

v_gene: TRBV9
j_gene: TRBJ1-1
CDR3aa: CASSRTTSGFMNTEAFF

v_gene: TRBV27
j_gene: TRBJ1-5
CDR3aa: CASSLTGGINQPQHF

v_gene: TRBV6-9
j_gene: TRBJ2-2
CDR3aa: CASSYGAGELFF

v_gene: TRBV9
j_gene: TRBJ2-2
CDR3aa: CASSVEEYRGQGGELFF

v_gene: TRBV25-1
j_gene: TRBJ2-7
CDR3aa: CASSEYGESSYEQYF

v_gene: TRBV5-6
j_gene: TRBJ2-7
CDR3aa: CASSLDGFYEQYF

v_gene: TRBV30
j_gene: TRBJ2-7
CDR3aa: CAWSVSGRTYEQYF

v_gene: TRBV9
j_gene: TRBJ2-3
CDR3aa: CASSTHRGGTDTQYF

v_gene: TRBV6-1
j_gene: TRBJ1-3
CDR3aa: CASSEVWTAGNTIYF